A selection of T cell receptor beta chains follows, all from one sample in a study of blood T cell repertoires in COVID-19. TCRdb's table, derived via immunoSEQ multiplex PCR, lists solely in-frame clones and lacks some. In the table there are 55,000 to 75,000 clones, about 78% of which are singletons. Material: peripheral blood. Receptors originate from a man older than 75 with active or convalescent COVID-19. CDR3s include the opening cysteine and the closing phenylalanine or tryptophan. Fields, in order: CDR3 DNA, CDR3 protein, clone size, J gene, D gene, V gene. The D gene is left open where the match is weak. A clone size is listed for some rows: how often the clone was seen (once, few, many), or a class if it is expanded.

DNA: TGCGCCAGCAGCTTGGTTCCAGGGGCGGTGAAAGGCTACACCTTC; CDR3: CASSLVPGAVKGYTF; size: few; J: TRBJ1-2; D: -; V: TRBV5-1
DNA: TGTGCCAGCAGTTACTCGGGCCTAGCGGGTTTCTACGAGCAGTACTTC; CDR3: CASSYSGLAGFYEQYF; size: -; J: TRBJ2-7; D: TRBD2; V: TRBV6-5
DNA: TGTGCCAGCAGCCGTCCCGGGACAGGGTCGGGGAACACTGAAGCTTTCTTT; CDR3: CASSRPGTGSGNTEAFF; size: few; J: TRBJ1-1; D: TRBD1; V: TRBV11-2
DNA: TGTGCCAGCAGCACCGGGGAAGGGTTTGGCTACACCTTC; CDR3: CASSTGEGFGYTF; size: few; J: TRBJ1-2; D: -; V: TRBV28
DNA: TGTGCCAGCAGCGTAGGAGGGTTTGGCACAGATACGCAGTATTTT; CDR3: CASSVGGFGTDTQYF; size: -; J: TRBJ2-3; D: -; V: TRBV9
DNA: TGTGCCATCAGTGAAGAGCTTCCCCACGAGCAGTACTTC; CDR3: CAISEELPHEQYF; size: -; J: TRBJ2-7; D: -; V: TRBV10-3
DNA: TGTGCCAGCTCACCGGGAACGGCGGGGGATGAGCAGTTCTTC; CDR3: CASSPGTAGDEQFF; size: few; J: TRBJ2-1; D: TRBD2; V: TRBV18
DNA: TGTGCCACCAGGGCGAAGGGGGATGAAAAACTGTTTTTT; CDR3: CATRAKGDEKLFF; size: -; J: TRBJ1-4; D: -; V: TRBV24-1
DNA: TGTGCCAGCGGAGGAGCCCAGGGGGCCGAAGCTTTCTTT; CDR3: CASGGAQGAEAFF; size: -; J: TRBJ1-1; D: TRBD1; V: TRBV27
DNA: TGTGCCAGCAGCCAGACGAGCGGCGGGAATCCGTATTTT; CDR3: CASSQTSGGNPYF; size: -; J: TRBJ2-3; D: -; V: TRBV7-8
DNA: TGTGCCAGCAGCTTAGAAGTCCAGGCATTCGTCGAGCAGTACTTC; CDR3: CASSLEVQAFVEQYF; size: -; J: TRBJ2-7; D: -; V: TRBV7-2
DNA: TGTGCCAGCAGCTCCGGGACAGGGTTCCTCTATGGCTACACCTTC; CDR3: CASSSGTGFLYGYTF; size: -; J: TRBJ1-2; D: TRBD1; V: TRBV7-3
DNA: TGTGCCAGCAGTGATTGGGGGGTGGAGGAAGAGACCCAGTACTTC; CDR3: CASSDWGVEEETQYF; size: -; J: TRBJ2-5; D: -; V: TRBV2
DNA: TGTGCCAGCAGCAAAACACCAGGACTAGCGGGCCTCTACGAGCAGTACTTC; CDR3: CASSKTPGLAGLYEQYF; size: few; J: TRBJ2-7; D: -; V: TRBV21-1
DNA: TGTGCCATCACGCGAGGGAGCGGGGCCAACGTCCTGACTTTC; CDR3: CAITRGSGANVLTF; size: -; J: TRBJ2-6; D: -; V: TRBV10-3
DNA: TGTGCCAGCAGTTTATTTGCAGCGGGCACAGATACGCAGTATTTT; CDR3: CASSLFAAGTDTQYF; size: few; J: TRBJ2-3; D: -; V: TRBV27
DNA: TGTGCCAGCAGTCAACGGACTTTTAATGAGCAGTTCTTC; CDR3: CASSQRTFNEQFF; size: medium-sized; J: TRBJ2-1; D: -; V: TRBV2
DNA: TGTGCCAGCAGCGCCGGAGGGTCTAACTATGGCTACACCTTC; CDR3: CASSAGGSNYGYTF; size: -; J: TRBJ1-2; D: -; V: TRBV7-9
DNA: TGTGCCTGGAGTGAATTGGGGGCTATGCCCCCCTACGAGCAGTACTTC; CDR3: CAWSELGAMPPYEQYF; size: -; J: TRBJ2-7; D: -; V: TRBV30
DNA: TGCGCCAGCAGCCAAGCCCCTCGGGGGGGGTCCACCTACAATGAGCAGTTCTTC; CDR3: CASSQAPRGGSTYNEQFF; size: -; J: TRBJ2-1; D: TRBD2; V: TRBV4-1
DNA: TGTGCCAGCAGCTTAGCGGTACGGCAGGCCGGTTCACCCCTCCACTTT; CDR3: CASSLAVRQAGSPLHF; size: -; J: TRBJ1-6; D: -; V: TRBV7-2
DNA: TGTGCCAGCAGCTGGGCGGGAGGTGAAAAACTGTTTTTT; CDR3: CASSWAGGEKLFF; size: -; J: TRBJ1-4; D: -; V: TRBV9
DNA: TGTGCCAGCAGCTCCCCATCCGAGGAGGGGAACTATGGCTACACCTTC; CDR3: CASSSPSEEGNYGYTF; size: -; J: TRBJ1-2; D: -; V: TRBV5-6
DNA: TGTGCCAGTACGACCCCGGGTGGCTCCTACAATGAGCAGTTCTTC; CDR3: CASTTPGGSYNEQFF; size: -; J: TRBJ2-1; D: -; V: TRBV19
DNA: TGTGCCAGCAGCCAATGGCGGCCCGGGGGGACCGGGGAGCTGTTTTTT; CDR3: CASSQWRPGGTGELFF; size: once; J: TRBJ2-2; D: TRBD2; V: TRBV3-1/TRBV3-2
DNA: TGTGCCAGCAGTTACCGCGGCAGGAACACTGAAGCTTTCTTT; CDR3: CASSYRGRNTEAFF; size: -; J: TRBJ1-1; D: -; V: TRBV27
DNA: TGTGCCACCAGCATTGACAGTTCCTACGAGCAGTACTTC; CDR3: CATSIDSSYEQYF; size: few; J: TRBJ2-7; D: -; V: TRBV15
DNA: TGTGCCAGCAGTGAGAGGGGGGGAGGTCAAGAGACCCAGTACTTC; CDR3: CASSERGGGQETQYF; size: -; J: TRBJ2-5; D: -; V: TRBV2
DNA: TGTGCCAGCAGCTTACAGGGGGGTTCCTTTGGGGAGCTGTTTTTT; CDR3: CASSLQGGSFGELFF; size: -; J: TRBJ2-2; D: -; V: TRBV7-8
DNA: TGTGCCAGCAGTTACTCCTTCCAAGAGACCCAGTACTTC; CDR3: CASSYSFQETQYF; size: -; J: TRBJ2-5; D: -; V: TRBV6-5
DNA: TGCGCCAGCAGCTTCGGACAGGGGTCTGGGGCCAACGTCCTGACTTTC; CDR3: CASSFGQGSGANVLTF; size: few; J: TRBJ2-6; D: TRBD1; V: TRBV5-1
DNA: TGTGCCAGCAACAACAGGGCTTCCTACAATGAGCAGTTCTTC; CDR3: CASNNRASYNEQFF; size: -; J: TRBJ2-1; D: -; V: TRBV6-5
DNA: TGTGCCAGTAGACCTGGACAGGGTGTGTACACTGAAGCTTTCTTT; CDR3: CASRPGQGVYTEAFF; size: -; J: TRBJ1-1; D: TRBD1; V: TRBV19
DNA: TGCAGTCACGACAGGAACACTGAAGCTTTCTTT; CDR3: CSHDRNTEAFF; size: -; J: TRBJ1-1; D: -; V: TRBV20-1
DNA: TGTGCCAGCAGCGTAGACGCGGGGGGGCCGACCCAGTACTTC; CDR3: CASSVDAGGPTQYF; size: -; J: TRBJ2-5; D: TRBD2; V: TRBV9
DNA: TGTGCCTGGGGGACAGGGGGCACAGATACGCAGTATTTT; CDR3: CAWGTGGTDTQYF; size: -; J: TRBJ2-3; D: TRBD1; V: TRBV30
DNA: TGCGCCAGCACTCGGACAGGGGGTTTCACTGAAGCTTTCTTT; CDR3: CASTRTGGFTEAFF; size: few; J: TRBJ1-1; D: TRBD1; V: TRBV10-2
DNA: TGTGCCAGCAGCGAAGGGACAGGGGGCGCTGACTATGGCTACACCTTC; CDR3: CASSEGTGGADYGYTF; size: -; J: TRBJ1-2; D: TRBD1; V: TRBV9
DNA: TGTGCCAGCAGTTACTCCCGAACGGGGTCACCCCTCCACTTT; CDR3: CASSYSRTGSPLHF; size: -; J: TRBJ1-6; D: -; V: TRBV6-5
DNA: TGTGCCAGCAGCTCGACAGGGAGGACTGAAGCTTTCTTT; CDR3: CASSSTGRTEAFF; size: -; J: TRBJ1-1; D: TRBD1; V: TRBV7-3
DNA: TGTGCCAGCAGCCCCGGGACTGGCACAGATACGCAGTATTTT; CDR3: CASSPGTGTDTQYF; size: -; J: TRBJ2-3; D: -; V: TRBV4-2